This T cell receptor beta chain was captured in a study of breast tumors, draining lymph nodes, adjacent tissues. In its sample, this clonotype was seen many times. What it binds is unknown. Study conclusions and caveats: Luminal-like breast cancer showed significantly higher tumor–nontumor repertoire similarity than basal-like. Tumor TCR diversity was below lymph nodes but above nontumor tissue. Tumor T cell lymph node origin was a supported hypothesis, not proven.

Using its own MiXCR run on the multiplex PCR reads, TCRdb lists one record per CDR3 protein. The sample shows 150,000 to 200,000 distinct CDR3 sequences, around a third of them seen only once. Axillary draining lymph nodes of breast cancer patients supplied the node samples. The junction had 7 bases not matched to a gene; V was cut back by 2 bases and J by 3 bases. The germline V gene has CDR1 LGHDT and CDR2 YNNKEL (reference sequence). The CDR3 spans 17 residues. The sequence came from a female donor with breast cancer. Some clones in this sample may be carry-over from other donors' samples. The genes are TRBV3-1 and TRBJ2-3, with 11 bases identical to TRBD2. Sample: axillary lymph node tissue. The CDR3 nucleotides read TGTGCCAGCAGCCAACCATCGGGACTAGCGGTTACAGATACGCAGTATTTT. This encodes CASSQPSGLAVTDTQYF.